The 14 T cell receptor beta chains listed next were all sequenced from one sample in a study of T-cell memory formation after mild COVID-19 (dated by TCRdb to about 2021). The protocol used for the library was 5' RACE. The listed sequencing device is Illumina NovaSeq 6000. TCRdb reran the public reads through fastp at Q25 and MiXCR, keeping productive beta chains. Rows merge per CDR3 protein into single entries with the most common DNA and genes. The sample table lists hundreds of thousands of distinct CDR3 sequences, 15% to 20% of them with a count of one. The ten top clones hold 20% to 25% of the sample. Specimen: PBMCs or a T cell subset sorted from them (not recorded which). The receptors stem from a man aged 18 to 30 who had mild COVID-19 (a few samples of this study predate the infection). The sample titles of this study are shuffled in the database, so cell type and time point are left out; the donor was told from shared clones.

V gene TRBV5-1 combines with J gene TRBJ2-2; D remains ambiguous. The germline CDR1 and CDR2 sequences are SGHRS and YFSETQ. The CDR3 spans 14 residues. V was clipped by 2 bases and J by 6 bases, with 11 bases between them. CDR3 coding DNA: TGCGCCAGCAGCTTAGTGACCCACTCCGGGGAGCTGTTTTTT. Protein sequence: CASSLVTHSGELFF.

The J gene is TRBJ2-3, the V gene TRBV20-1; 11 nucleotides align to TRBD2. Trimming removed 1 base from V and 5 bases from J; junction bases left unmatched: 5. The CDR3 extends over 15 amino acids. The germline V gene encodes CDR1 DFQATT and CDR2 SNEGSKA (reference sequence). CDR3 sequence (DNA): TGCAGTGCTAGAGGTCTCCTAGCGGGGGGAGATACGCAGTATTTT. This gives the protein CSARGLLAGGDTQYF.

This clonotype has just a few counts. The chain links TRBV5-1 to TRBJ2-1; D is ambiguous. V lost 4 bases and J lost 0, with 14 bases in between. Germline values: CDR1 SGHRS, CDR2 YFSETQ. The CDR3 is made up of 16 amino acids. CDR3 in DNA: TGCGCCAGCAGCCGGACCGGGTCAAGCTCCTACAATGAGCAGTTCTTC. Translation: CASSRTGSSSYNEQFF. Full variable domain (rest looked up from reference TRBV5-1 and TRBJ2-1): KAGVTQTPRYLIKTRGQQVTLSCSPISGHRSVSWYQQTPGQGLQFLFEYFSETQRNKGNFPGRFSGRQFSNSRSEMNVSTLELGDSALYLCASSRTGSSSYNEQFFGPGTRLTVL.

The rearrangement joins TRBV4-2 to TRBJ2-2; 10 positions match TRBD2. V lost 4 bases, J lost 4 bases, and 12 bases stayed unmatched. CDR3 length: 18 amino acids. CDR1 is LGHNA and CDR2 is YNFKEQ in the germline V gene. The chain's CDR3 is CASSRGERGGLGTGELFF. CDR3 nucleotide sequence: TGTGCCAGCAGCCGAGGAGAGCGGGGGGGCCTGGGCACCGGGGAGCTGTTTTTT.

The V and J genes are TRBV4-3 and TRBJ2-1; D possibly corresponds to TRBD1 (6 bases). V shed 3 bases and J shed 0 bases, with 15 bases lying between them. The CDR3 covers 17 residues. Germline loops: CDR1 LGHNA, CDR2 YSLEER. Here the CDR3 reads CASSQVITGTSYNEQFF. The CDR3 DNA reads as TGCGCCAGCAGCCAGGTAATAACAGGGACCTCCTACAATGAGCAGTTCTTC.

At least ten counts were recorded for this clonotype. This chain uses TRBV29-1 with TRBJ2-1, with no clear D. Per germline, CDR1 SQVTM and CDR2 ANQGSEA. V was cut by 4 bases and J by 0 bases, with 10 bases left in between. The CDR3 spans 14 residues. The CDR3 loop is CSVGASSSYNEQFF. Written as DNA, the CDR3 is TGCAGCGTTGGGGCAAGTAGCTCCTACAATGAGCAGTTCTTC.

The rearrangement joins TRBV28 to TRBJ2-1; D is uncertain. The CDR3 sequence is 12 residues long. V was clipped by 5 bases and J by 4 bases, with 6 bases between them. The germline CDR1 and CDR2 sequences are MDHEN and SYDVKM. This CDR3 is CASSAVYNEQFF. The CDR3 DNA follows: TGTGCCAGCAGTGCAGTTTACAATGAGCAGTTCTTC.

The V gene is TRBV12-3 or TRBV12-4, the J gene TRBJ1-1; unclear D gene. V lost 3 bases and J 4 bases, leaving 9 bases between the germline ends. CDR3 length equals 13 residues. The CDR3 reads CASSLYGATEAFF. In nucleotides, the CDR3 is TGTGCCAGCAGTTTGTATGGTGCCACTGAAGCTTTCTTT.

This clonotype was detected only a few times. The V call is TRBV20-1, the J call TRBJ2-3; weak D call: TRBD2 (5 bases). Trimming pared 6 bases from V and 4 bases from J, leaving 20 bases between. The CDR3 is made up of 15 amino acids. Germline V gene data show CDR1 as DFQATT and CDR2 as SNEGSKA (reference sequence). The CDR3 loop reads CSASGVGRGSDTQYF. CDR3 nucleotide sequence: TGCAGTGCATCTGGCGTTGGACGGGGATCAGATACGCAGTATTTT.

CDR3 loop: CASSLTTLAETQYF. The DNA for the CDR3 is TGTGCCAGCAGCTTAACCACACTAGCCGAGACCCAGTACTTC. The chain couples TRBV7-9 to TRBJ2-5, with a tentative D call TRBD2 (6 bases). CDR1 and CDR2 from the germline V gene are SEHNR and FQNEAQ (reference sequence). The CDR3 covers 14 residues. The ends were cut back, 2 bases at V and 5 bases at J, with 12 bases in the middle.

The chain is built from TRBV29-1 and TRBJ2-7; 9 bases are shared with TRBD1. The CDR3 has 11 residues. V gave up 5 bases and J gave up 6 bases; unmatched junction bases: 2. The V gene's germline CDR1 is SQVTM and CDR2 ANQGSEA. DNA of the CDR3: TGCAGCGTTCGGGGACAGGGCGAGCAGTACGTC. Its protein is CSVRGQGEQYV.

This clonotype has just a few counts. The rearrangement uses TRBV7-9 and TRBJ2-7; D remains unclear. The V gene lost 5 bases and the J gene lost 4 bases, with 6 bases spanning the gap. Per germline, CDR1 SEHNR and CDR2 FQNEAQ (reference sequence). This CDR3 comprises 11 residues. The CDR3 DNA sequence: TGTGCCAGCAGCCCGATATACGAGCAGTACTTC. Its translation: CASSPIYEQYF.

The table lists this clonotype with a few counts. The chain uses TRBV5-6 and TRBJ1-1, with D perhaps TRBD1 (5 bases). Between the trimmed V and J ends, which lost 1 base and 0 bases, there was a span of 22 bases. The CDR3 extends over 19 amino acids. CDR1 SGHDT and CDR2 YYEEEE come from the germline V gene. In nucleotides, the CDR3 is TGTGCCAGCAGCTTGCCCGGGACCCCTCTTACCTCCATGAACACTGAAGCTTTCTTT. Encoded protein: CASSLPGTPLTSMNTEAFF.

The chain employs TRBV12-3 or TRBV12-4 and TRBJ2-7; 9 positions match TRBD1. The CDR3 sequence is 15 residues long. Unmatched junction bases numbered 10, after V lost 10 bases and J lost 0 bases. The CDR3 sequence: CATITLDRGSYEQYF. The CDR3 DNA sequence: TGTGCCACCATAACCTTGGACAGGGGCTCCTACGAGCAGTACTTC.